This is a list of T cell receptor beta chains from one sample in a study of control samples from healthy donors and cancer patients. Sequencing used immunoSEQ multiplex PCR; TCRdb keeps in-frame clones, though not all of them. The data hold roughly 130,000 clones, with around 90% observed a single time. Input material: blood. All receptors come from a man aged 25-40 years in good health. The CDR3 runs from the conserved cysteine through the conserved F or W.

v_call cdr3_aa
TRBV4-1 CASSQERGSGNTIYF
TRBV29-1 CSVEGGPGTQYF
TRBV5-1 CASSAGGTDTQYF
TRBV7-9 CASSRQPGQGSYEQYF
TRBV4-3 CASSQDLPGSSGNTIYF
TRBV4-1 CASSLETGNYGYTF
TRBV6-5 CASSYEAAGANVLTF
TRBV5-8 CASNLEGTNQPQHF
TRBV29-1 CSVEHGGGAEGSLYEQYF
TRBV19 CASSTRGQYNYGYTF
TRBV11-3 CASSPPTSRNTEAFF
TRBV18 CATSRGGGYTF
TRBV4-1 CASSLSGRASTGELFF
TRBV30 CAWRGTSGKNTGELFF
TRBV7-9 CASSLVGADNQPQHF
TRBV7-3 CASSLAGVTGELFF
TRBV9 CASSVRAGITNEKLFF
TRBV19 CATWVNLNYGYTF
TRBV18 CASSPRTGGGSGELFF
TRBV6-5 CASSYLRTSGSYEQYF
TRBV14 CASSRQGNNSPLHF
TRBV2 CASSELTRNQPQHF
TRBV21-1 CASSMGLAYVTDTQYF
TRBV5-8 CASSSLGQGGGYTF
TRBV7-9 CASSPWTFSYEQYF
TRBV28 CASSTPLRIPQEQYF
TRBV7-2 CASSVTGGNQPQHF
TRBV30 CAWSRNPDQYGYTF
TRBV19 CASHVLGLNGELFF
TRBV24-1 CATSESGNTIYF
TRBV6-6 CASERGVYNEQFF
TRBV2 CASSDRQGGGYTF
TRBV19 CASSIETSTDTQYF
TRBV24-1 CATSDSGGQPQHF
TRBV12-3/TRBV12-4 CASSFFAEDTQYF
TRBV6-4 CASSAAKGSRDGYTF
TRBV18 CASSPLGTGSPDTQYF
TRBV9 CASSVIQGNTEAFF
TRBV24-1 CATRPRLGTYNEQFF
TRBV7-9 CASSPGGLGEAFF
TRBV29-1 CSVVGTGFSHNEQFF
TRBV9 CASSPRTSGNTGELFF
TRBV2 CASSEQGIRYEQYF
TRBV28 CGTSGELATNEKLFF
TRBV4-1 CASSLRPNSTPPDTQYF
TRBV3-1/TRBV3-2 CASSQGHGYTF
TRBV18 CASSPQPSGTGNTIYF
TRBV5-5 CASRVNSGTAFGYTF
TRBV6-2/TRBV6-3 CASSYREVNSPLHF
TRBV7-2 CASSLGLAFYGEQFF
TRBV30 CAWSGTTEAFF
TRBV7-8 CASSSKQAGGSSTDTQYF
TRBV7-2 CASSQNRVRAEAFF
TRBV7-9 CASSTALNTEAFF
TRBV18 CASSSQLAKNIQYF